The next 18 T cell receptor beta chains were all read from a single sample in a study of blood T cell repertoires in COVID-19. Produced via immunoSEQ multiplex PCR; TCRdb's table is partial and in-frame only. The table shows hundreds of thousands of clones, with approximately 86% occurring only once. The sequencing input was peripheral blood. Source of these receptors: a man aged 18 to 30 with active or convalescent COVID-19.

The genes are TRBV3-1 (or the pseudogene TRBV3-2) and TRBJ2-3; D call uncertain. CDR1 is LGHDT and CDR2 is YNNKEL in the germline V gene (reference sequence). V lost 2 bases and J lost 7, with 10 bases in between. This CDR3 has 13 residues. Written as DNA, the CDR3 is TGTGCCAGCAGCCAACGCTCAGGCAATACGCAGTATTTT. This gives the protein CASSQRSGNTQYF.

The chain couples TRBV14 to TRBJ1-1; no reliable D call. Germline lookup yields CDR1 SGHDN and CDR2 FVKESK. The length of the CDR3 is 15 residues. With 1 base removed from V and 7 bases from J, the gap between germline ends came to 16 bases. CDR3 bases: TGTGCCAGCAGCCAAGGCCCTACACGAGCGAATGAAGCTTTCTTT. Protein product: CASSQGPTRANEAFF.

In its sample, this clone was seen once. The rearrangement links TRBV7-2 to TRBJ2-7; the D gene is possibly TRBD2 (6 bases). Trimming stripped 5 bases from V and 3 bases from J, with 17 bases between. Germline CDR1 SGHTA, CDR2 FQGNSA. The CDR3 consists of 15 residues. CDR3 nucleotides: TGTGCCAGCAGCCCATACGCCGGGAGCGACTACGAGCAGTACTTC. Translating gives CASSPYAGSDYEQYF. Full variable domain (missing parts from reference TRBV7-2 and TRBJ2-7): GAGVSQSPSNKVTEKGKDVELRCDPISGHTALYWYRQSLGQGLEFLIYFQGNSAPDKSGLPSDRFSAERTGGSVSTLTIQRTQQEDSAVYLCASSPYAGSDYEQYFGPGTRLTVT.

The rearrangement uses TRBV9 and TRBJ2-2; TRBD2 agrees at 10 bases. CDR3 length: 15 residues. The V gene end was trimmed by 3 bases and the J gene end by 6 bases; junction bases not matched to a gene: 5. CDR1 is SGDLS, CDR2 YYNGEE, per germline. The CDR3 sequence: CASSGSGRASGELFF. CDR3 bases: TGTGCCAGCAGCGGGAGCGGGAGGGCCTCCGGGGAGCTGTTTTTT.

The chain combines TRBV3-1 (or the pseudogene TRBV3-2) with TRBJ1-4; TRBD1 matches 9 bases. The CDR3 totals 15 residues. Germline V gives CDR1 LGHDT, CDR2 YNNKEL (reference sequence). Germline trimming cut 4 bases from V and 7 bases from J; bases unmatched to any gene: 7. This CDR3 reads CASSPGQGMGEKLFF. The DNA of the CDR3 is TGTGCCAGCAGCCCCGGACAGGGGATGGGTGAAAAACTGTTTTTT.

CDR3 nucleotides: TGTGCCAGCTCTCTGGACAGAACTACCGGGGAGCTGTTTTTT. Translating it yields CASSLDRTTGELFF. The chain recombines TRBV6-5 with TRBJ2-2; TRBD1 is a possible D gene (6 bases). In germline, CDR1 is MNHEY, CDR2 SVGAGI. Trimming stripped 8 bases from V and 5 bases from J, with 15 bases between. CDR3 length: 14 amino acids.

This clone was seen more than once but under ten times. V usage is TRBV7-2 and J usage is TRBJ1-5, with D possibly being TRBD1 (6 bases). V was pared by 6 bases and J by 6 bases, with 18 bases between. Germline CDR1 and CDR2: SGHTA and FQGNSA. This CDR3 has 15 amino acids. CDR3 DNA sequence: TGTGCCAGCAGTCAAGAGGGGGGGCTAGCTCAGCCCCAGCATTTT. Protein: CASSQEGGLAQPQHF.

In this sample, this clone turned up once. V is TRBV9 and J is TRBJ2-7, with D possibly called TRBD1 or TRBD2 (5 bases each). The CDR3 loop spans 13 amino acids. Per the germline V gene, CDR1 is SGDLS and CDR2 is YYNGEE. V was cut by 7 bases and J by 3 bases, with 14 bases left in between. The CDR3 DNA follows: TGTGCCAGCGGCGGGCAGGGTGACTACGAGCAGTACTTC. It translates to CASGGQGDYEQYF.

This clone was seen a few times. The CDR3 DNA sequence: TGTGCCAGCAGCTTAGGGGGACAGAACTATGGCTACACCTTC. Translation gives CASSLGGQNYGYTF. This chain connects TRBV11-2 to TRBJ1-2; 7 bases align to TRBD1. The CDR3 length is 14 residues. Losses at the gene ends were 1 base for V and 2 bases for J; bases not matched to a gene: 1. Germline V gives CDR1 SGHAT, CDR2 FQNNGV. Full variable domain (outside the CDR3, taken from reference TRBV11-2 and TRBJ1-2): EAGVAQSPRYKIIEKRQSVAFWCNPISGHATLYWYQQILGQGPKLLIQFQNNGVVDDSQLPKDRFSAERLKGVDSTLKIQPAKLEDSAVYLCASSLGGQNYGYTFGSGTRLTVV.

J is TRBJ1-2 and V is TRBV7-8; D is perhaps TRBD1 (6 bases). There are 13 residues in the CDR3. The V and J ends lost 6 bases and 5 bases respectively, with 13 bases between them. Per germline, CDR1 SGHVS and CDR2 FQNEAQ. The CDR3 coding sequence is TGTGCCAGCAGTTCAGCGGACAGATATGGCTACACCTTC. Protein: CASSSADRYGYTF.

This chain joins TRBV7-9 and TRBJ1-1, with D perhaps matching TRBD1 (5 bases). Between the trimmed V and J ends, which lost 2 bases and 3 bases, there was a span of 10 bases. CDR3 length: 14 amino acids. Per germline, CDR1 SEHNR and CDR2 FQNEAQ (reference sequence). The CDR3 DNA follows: TGTGCCAGCAGCTTAAATTCAGGGTACACTGAAGCTTTCTTT. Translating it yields CASSLNSGYTEAFF.

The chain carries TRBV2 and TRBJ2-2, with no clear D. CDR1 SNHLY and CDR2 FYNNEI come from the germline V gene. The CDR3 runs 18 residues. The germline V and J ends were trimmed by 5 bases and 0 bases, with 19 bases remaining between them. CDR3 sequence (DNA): TGTGCCAGCAGTTCAAACCCGCTCAGCGTCGCGAACACCGGGGAGCTGTTTTTT. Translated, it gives CASSSNPLSVANTGELFF. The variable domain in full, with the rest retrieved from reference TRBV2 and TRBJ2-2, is EPEVTQTPSHQVTQMGQEVILRCVPISNHLYFYWYRQILGQKVEFLVSFYNNEISEKSEIFDDQFSVERPDGSNFTLKIRSTKLEDSAMYFCASSSNPLSVANTGELFFGEGSRLTVL.

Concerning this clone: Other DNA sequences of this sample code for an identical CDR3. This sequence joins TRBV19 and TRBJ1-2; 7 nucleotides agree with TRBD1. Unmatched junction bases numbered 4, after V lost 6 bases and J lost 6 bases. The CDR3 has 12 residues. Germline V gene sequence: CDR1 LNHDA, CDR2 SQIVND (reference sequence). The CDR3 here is CASSLQGNGYTF. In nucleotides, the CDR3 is TGTGCCAGTAGCCTACAGGGGAATGGCTACACCTTC.

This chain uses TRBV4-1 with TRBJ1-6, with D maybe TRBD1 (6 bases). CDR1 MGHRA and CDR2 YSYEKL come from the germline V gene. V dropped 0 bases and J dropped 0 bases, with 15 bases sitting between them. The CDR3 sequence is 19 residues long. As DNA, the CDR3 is TGCGCCAGCAGCCAAGACGCCCGGGACATAAGCTCCTATAATTCACCCCTCCACTTT. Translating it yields CASSQDARDISSYNSPLHF.

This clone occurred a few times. Written as DNA, the CDR3 is TGCGCCAGCAGCCAAGATCTAACGCTTAACACTGAAGCTTTCTTT. This translates into CASSQDLTLNTEAFF. This chain connects TRBV4-1 to TRBJ1-1, with D hard to call. CDR3 length equals 15 residues. Trimming cost V 0 bases and J 2 bases, with 10 bases left between them. CDR1 MGHRA and CDR2 YSYEKL come from the germline V gene.

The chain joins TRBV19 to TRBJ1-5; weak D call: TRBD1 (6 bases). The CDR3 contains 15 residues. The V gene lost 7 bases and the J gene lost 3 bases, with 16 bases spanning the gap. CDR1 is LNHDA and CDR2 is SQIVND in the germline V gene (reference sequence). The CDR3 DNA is TGTGCCAGTAAATTAGACAGGACCTTCAATCAGCCCCAGCATTTT. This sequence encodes CASKLDRTFNQPQHF.

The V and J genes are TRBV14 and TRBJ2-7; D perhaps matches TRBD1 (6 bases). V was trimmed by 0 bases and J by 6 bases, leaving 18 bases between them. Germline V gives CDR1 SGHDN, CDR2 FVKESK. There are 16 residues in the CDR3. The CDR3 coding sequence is TGTGCCAGCAGCCAAGATTATTCCAGGGGTGGGCGCGAGCAGTACTTC. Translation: CASSQDYSRGGREQYF.

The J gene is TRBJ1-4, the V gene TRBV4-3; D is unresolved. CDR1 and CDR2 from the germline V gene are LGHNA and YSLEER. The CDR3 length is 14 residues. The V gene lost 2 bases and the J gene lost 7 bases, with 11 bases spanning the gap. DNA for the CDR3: TGCGCCAGCAGCCAAATGGGGAGGGTTGAAAAACTGTTTTTT. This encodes CASSQMGRVEKLFF.